This T cell receptor beta chain is drawn from a study of lymphopenia after photon versus proton radiotherapy (dated by TCRdb to the late 2010s). The study in broad terms: In patients with gastrointestinal tumors who developed high-grade lymphopenia, the study compared the immunological effects of photon radiation therapy with those of proton radiation therapy. The cohort included roughly 18 patients with gastrointestinal tumors who developed lymphopenia after receiving either photon or proton therapy. The goal of the study was to describe how the two radiation modalities differ in their effects on the immune system. Broad study findings and their caveats: Across the cohort, among patients who died, a greater drop in TCR diversity after the nadir was inversely correlated with overall survival time. The survival association was assessed only in patients who died, and the authors presented better survival with proton therapy as a possibility rather than a demonstrated result. After the lymphocyte count nadir, oligoclonal expansion, especially of CD8+ Temra cells, was observed in photon-treated repertoires, and the drop in diversity was driven by this expansion. Relative stability during treatment was observed in proton-treated patients, whereas loss of naive T cells and TCR diversity and gain of effector/memory populations were observed in photon-treated patients.

Library generation was performed with the immunoSEQ multiplex PCR assay. T cell repertoires were profiled with deep sequencing of rearranged TCR beta loci together with multiparametric flow cytometry. What TCRdb holds here is the immuneACCESS table cut down to in-frame rearrangements. Part of the clones is not present; checked against another copy, under half of the missing clones reflect an unresolved V gene, and the others are unexplained. The sample table records 89,000 or so clones; around 80% of these occur just once. Together, the top ten hold 1.3% to 1.5% of the sample. For this clone: Its binding antigen is unknown. No base-level quality is on record; no much larger clone is a single base apart.

Counted from cysteine to phenylalanine, this CDR3 has 14 amino acids. Of all the DNA, just the CDR3 is kept, 42 bases in frame from base 1. The germline V gene supplies CDR1 MNHNS and CDR2 SASEGT. The trim is 6 bases for V and 6 bases for J, with a gap of 15 bases between the germline ends. This chain is built from TRBV6-1 and TRBJ1-5, with the identity of the D gene unclear. The sequence came from a man aged 60 to 69 with pancreatic cancer. The sequencing here drew on peripheral blood, taken from a patient treated with proton-based radiotherapy. The DNA sequence reads TGTGCCAGCAGGGTGACCGGGCCCAGTCAGCCCCAGCATTTT. Its protein reads: CASRVTGPSQPQHF.